A selection of T cell receptor beta chains follows, all from one sample in a study of cytomegalovirus exposure and HLA in healthy donors. Profiled with immunoSEQ multiplex PCR; TCRdb holds only in-frame clones, not every one. The data contain over 150,000 clones, 70% to 85% of them seen just once; the ten biggest clones take up around 15%. Sequencing input: PBMCs. These receptors originate from a woman aged 25 to 39 in good health and CMV-seropositive. Both conserved end residues are part of each CDR3. The D gene is left open where the match is weak. Expanded clones get a size class; other rows say once, few or many, or leave the size out.

j_gene | d_gene | v_gene | abundance | CDR3aa | CDR3nt
TRBJ1-2 | TRBD1 | TRBV2 | - | CASSLQGTNYGYTF | TGTGCCAGCAGTCTACAGGGGACTAACTATGGCTACACCTTC
TRBJ2-3 | TRBD1 | TRBV2 | - | CASRTGGGDTQYF | TGTGCCAGCCGGACAGGGGGGGGAGATACGCAGTATTTT
TRBJ2-2 | TRBD2 | TRBV28 | - | CASSPRGAGELFF | TGTGCCAGCAGTCCCCGGGGGGCCGGGGAGCTGTTTTTT
TRBJ2-7 | - | TRBV5-1 | - | CASSSTGTTYEQYF | TGCGCCAGCAGCTCGACAGGAACTACCTACGAGCAGTACTTC
TRBJ2-1 | - | TRBV15 | - | CATQTPGRTYNEQFF | TGTGCCACCCAAACCCCGGGGAGAACCTACAATGAGCAGTTCTTC
TRBJ1-1 | - | TRBV11-2 | - | CASSLGGPDTEAFF | TGTGCCAGCAGCTTAGGAGGGCCCGACACTGAAGCTTTCTTT
TRBJ2-5 | - | TRBV11-2 | - | CASSLARGETQYF | TGTGCCAGCAGCTTAGCAAGGGGGGAGACCCAGTACTTC
TRBJ2-7 | - | TRBV5-5 | once | CASSGGGSYEQYF | TGTGCCAGCAGTGGCGGAGGATCCTACGAGCAGTACTTC
TRBJ2-5 | TRBD2 | TRBV5-4 | - | CASSSKGSGSLETQYF | TGTGCCAGCAGCTCGAAGGGTAGCGGGAGCTTAGAGACCCAGTACTTC
TRBJ2-7 | - | TRBV6-5 | - | CASRSGGGSYEQYF | TGTGCCAGCAGGTCCGGCGGAGGTTCCTACGAGCAGTACTTC
TRBJ2-7 | - | TRBV4-2 | - | CASSQAMGDNSYEQYF | TGTGCCAGCAGCCAAGCGATGGGGGACAACTCCTACGAGCAGTACTTC
TRBJ2-7 | - | TRBV7-2 | - | CASSLSRGEQYF | TGTGCCAGCAGCTTAAGTCGCGGCGAGCAGTACTTC
TRBJ1-2 | - | TRBV5-6 | - | CASSFPTEYYGYTF | TGTGCCAGCAGCTTCCCGACAGAGTACTATGGCTACACCTTC
TRBJ2-7 | - | TRBV9 | - | CASSVSGSYEQYF | TGTGCCAGCAGCGTGAGCGGGTCCTACGAGCAGTACTTC
TRBJ2-7 | - | TRBV27 | - | CASTPSPGYEQYF | TGTGCCAGCACTCCCTCCCCGGGGTACGAGCAGTACTTC
TRBJ1-2 | - | TRBV15 | - | CATSRGGDGYGYTF | TGTGCCACCAGCAGGGGTGGAGACGGCTATGGCTACACCTTC
TRBJ2-1 | TRBD1 | TRBV14 | - | CASSQGQGNTYNEQFF | TGTGCCAGCAGCCAGGGACAGGGAAACACCTACAATGAGCAGTTCTTC
TRBJ1-1 | - | TRBV19 | - | CASRLRRNTEAFF | TGTGCCAGTAGGCTGAGGAGAAACACTGAAGCTTTCTTT
TRBJ2-7 | TRBD2 | TRBV5-1 | - | CASSRDGLAEQYF | TGCGCCAGCAGCCGGGATGGACTAGCCGAGCAGTACTTC
TRBJ2-7 | TRBD2 | TRBV9 | - | CASSADNSGTLYEQYF | TGTGCCAGCAGCGCAGACAACAGCGGGACTCTCTACGAGCAGTACTTC
TRBJ1-1 | TRBD1 | TRBV6-1 | - | CASSRDRGNTEAFF | TGTGCCAGCAGTAGGGACAGGGGGAACACTGAAGCTTTCTTT
TRBJ2-3 | - | TRBV6-6 | once | CASRAAGTDTQYF | TGTGCCAGCAGGGCGGCGGGCACAGATACGCAGTATTTT
TRBJ1-5 | - | TRBV6-5 | - | CASSYGAPGNQPQHF | TGTGCCAGCAGTTACGGGGCCCCTGGCAATCAGCCCCAGCATTTT
TRBJ1-1 | - | TRBV7-8 | - | CASSLDYYTEAFF | TGTGCCAGCAGCTTAGACTACTACACTGAAGCTTTCTTT
TRBJ1-5 | - | TRBV30 | - | CAWTRGSNQPQHF | TGTGCCTGGACCAGAGGTAGCAATCAGCCCCAGCATTTT
TRBJ1-5 | TRBD1 | TRBV6-5 | - | CASSLTGGGQPQHF | TGTGCCAGCAGCCTTACAGGGGGCGGTCAGCCCCAGCATTTT
TRBJ1-5 | TRBD1 | TRBV28 | few | CASSTIRDRISNQPQHF | TGTGCCAGCAGTACAATCCGGGACAGAATTTCCAACCAGCCCCAGCATTTT
TRBJ2-3 | - | TRBV20-1 | - | CSAGPQDTQYF | TGCAGTGCTGGCCCTCAAGATACGCAGTATTTT
TRBJ1-1 | - | TRBV18 | - | CASSPAGRGNTEAFF | TGTGCCAGCTCACCGGCGGGCAGGGGTAACACTGAAGCTTTCTTT
TRBJ2-3 | TRBD1 | TRBV5-1 | once | CASTLATGTATDTQYF | TGCGCCAGCACACTTGCTACCGGGACAGCGACAGATACGCAGTATTTT
TRBJ2-1 | - | TRBV19 | - | CASSMRPANEQFF | TGTGCCAGTAGTATGAGGCCGGCAAATGAGCAGTTCTTC
TRBJ1-1 | - | TRBV5-1 | - | CASSLYREGEAFF | TGCGCCAGCAGCTTGTATCGAGAGGGTGAAGCTTTCTTT
TRBJ2-5 | TRBD2 | TRBV5-1 | - | CASRILAGVEQETQYF | TGCGCCAGCAGGATTTTAGCGGGAGTGGAGCAAGAGACCCAGTACTTC
TRBJ1-5 | TRBD1 | TRBV19 | - | CASSRRTGIGNQPQHF | TGTGCCAGTAGCCGCCGGACAGGGATAGGCAATCAGCCCCAGCATTTT
TRBJ2-1 | TRBD2 | TRBV9 | - | CASSGGLAGVSREQFF | TGTGCCAGCAGCGGCGGACTAGCGGGAGTTTCACGTGAGCAGTTCTTC
TRBJ1-4 | - | TRBV19 | - | CASRVRGGF | TGTGCCAGTAGAGTACGGGGGGGGTTT
TRBJ2-4 | TRBD1 | TRBV28 | - | CASSLFPPGQGLLHIQYF | TGTGCCAGCAGTTTATTCCCACCGGGACAGGGCCTTTTACACATTCAGTACTTC
TRBJ2-5 | - | TRBV18 | - | CASSPQRGEKETQYF | TGTGCCAGCTCACCACAACGTGGAGAAAAGGAGACCCAGTACTTC
TRBJ2-5 | TRBD1 | TRBV6-1 | - | CASSRDRDGTQYF | TGTGCCAGCAGCCGCGACAGGGATGGGACCCAGTACTTC